This T cell receptor (beta chain) was observed in a study of shared T cell receptors in the human thymus. This CDR3 has 15 residues. Per germline, CDR1 MNHEY and CDR2 SMNVEV (reference sequence). V shed 5 bases, J shed 5 bases, and the junction held 9 bases outside the gene matches. Using immunoSEQ multiplex PCR, the repertoire was profiled, and TCRdb retains in-frame clones only, with some absent. This table holds roughly 700,000 clones, approximately 90% found once. These same data were also listed under a study on human thymus T cells. From that study: Thymus tissue was removed during corrective cardiac surgery. Thymic and blood repertoires appeared to show biased V and J gene usage. Thymic repertoires of unrelated individuals were reported in related research to overlap highly.

Sequencing used thymocytes. This rearrangement joins TRBV27 to TRBJ1-1, with 9 nucleotides matching TRBD1. The receptor was isolated from a boy under three years old with a congenital heart defect. The CDR3 protein is CASSTRQGGGTEAFF. CDR3 DNA sequence: TGTGCCAGCAGTACCCGACAGGGGGGGGGAACTGAAGCTTTCTTT.